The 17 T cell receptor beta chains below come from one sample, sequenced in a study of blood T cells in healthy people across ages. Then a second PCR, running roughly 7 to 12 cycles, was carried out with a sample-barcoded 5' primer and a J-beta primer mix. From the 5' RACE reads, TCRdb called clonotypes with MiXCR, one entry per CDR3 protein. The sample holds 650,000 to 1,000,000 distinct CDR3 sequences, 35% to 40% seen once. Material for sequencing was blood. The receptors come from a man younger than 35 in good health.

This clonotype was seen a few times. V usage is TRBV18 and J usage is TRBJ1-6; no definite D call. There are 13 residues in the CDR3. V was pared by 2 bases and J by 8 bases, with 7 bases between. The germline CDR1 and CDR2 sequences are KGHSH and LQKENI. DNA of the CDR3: TGTGCCAGCTCACCAAGACCGGATTCACCCCTCCACTTT. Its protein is CASSPRPDSPLHF.

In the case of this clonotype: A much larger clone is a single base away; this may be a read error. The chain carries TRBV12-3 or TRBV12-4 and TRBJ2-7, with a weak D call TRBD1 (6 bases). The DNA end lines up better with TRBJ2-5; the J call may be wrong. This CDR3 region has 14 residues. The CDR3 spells CVSSPTGLQETQYF. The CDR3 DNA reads TGTGTCAGCAGCCCGACAGGTTTACAAGAGACCCAGTACTTC.

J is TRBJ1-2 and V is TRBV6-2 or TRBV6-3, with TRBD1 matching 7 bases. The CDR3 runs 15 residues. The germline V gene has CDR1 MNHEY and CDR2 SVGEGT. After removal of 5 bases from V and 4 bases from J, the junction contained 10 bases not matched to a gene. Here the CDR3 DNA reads TGTGCCAGCAGTCGCCCGGGACAGCAAGTCTATGGCTACACCTTC. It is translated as CASSRPGQQVYGYTF.

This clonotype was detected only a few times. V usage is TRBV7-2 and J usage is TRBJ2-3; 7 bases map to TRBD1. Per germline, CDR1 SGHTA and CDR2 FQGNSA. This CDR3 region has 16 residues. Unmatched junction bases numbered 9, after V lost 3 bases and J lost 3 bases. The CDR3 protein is CASSFAGDRRTDTQYF. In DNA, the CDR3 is TGTGCCAGCAGCTTCGCAGGGGACAGAAGGACAGATACGCAGTATTTT.

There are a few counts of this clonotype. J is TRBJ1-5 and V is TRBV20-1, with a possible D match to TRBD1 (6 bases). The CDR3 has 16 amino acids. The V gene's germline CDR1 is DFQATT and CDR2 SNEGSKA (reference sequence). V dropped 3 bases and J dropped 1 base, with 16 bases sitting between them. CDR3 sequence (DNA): TGCAGTGCTAGGGCCCGGGAGGGGGTGAGCAATCAGCCCCAGCATTTT. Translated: CSARAREGVSNQPQHF.

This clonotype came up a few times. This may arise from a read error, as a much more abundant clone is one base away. CDR3 nucleotide sequence: TGTGCCAGCAGTTTAGGTTCAGGGAATGAGCAGTACTTC. Translation gives CASSLGSGNEQYF. This chain connects TRBV12-3 or TRBV12-4 to TRBJ2-5, with D possibly matching TRBD1 (5 bases). The length of the CDR3 is 13 residues. V lost 1 base and J 11 bases, leaving 14 bases between the germline ends.

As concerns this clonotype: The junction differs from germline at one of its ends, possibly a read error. This CDR3 is CASSPPQLTSCEQYF. The CDR3 bases are TGTGCCAGCTCACCTCCCCAGCTGACCTCCTGCGAGCAGTACTTC. This chain uses TRBV18 with TRBJ2-4; the D is unclear. The DNA matches TRBJ2-7 better at its end, which makes the J call doubtful. Looked up from germline, CDR1 is KGHSH and CDR2 is LQKENI. This CDR3 has 15 amino acids.

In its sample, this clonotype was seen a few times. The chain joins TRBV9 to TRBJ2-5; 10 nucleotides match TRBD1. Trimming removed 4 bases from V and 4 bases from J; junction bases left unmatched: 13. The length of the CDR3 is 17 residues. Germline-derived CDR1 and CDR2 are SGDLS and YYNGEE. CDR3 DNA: TGTGCCAGCAGCCAATCATCCGGGACAGGGGCCCCAGAGACCCAGTACTTC. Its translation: CASSQSSGTGAPETQYF.

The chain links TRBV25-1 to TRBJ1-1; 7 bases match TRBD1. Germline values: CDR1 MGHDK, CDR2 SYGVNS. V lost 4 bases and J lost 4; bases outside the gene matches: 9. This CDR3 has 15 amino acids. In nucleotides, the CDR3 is TGTGCCAGCAGTGCCCGACAGGGCTCAGGCACTGAAGCTTTCTTT. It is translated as CASSARQGSGTEAFF.

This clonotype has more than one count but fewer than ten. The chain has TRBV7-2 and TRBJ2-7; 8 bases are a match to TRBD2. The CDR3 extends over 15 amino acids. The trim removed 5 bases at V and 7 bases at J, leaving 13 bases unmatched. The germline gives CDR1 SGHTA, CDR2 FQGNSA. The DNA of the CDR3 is TGTGCCAGCAGCGCGGGACTAGTGAATTGGAATGAGCAGTACTTC. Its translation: CASSAGLVNWNEQYF.

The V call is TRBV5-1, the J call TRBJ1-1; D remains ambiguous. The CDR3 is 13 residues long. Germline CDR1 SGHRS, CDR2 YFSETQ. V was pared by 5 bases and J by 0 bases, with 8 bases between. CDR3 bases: TGCGCCAGCAGGGCGCTTCTGAACACTGAAGCTTTCTTT. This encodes CASRALLNTEAFF.

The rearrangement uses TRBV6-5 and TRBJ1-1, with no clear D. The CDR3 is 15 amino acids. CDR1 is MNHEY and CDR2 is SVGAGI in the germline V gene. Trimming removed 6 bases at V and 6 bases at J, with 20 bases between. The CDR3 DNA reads TGTGCCAGCAGCCAGGAGTCTCTTAGGCTCTCTGAAGCTTTCTTT. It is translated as CASSQESLRLSEAFF.

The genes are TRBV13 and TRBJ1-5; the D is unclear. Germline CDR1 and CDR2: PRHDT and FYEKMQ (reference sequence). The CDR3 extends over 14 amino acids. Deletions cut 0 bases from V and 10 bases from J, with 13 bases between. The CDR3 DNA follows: TGTGCCAGCAGCTTAGGCGTGGGAACTCGCCCCCAGCATTTT. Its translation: CASSLGVGTRPQHF.

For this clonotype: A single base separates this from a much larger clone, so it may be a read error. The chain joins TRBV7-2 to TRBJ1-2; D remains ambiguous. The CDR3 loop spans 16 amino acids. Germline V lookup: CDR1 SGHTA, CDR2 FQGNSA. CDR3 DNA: TGTGCCTGCAGCTTGACCAACGACGGTGCCCCTCGGGGCTACACCTTC. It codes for CACSLTNDGAPRGYTF.

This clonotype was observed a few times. This CDR3 reads CASSGTYRNSYGYTF. In DNA form, the CDR3 reads TGTGCCAGCAGTGGGACTTACAGAAACTCCTATGGCTACACCTTC. The V gene is TRBV25-1, the J gene TRBJ1-2; no clear D gene. V gave up 4 bases and J gave up 4 bases, with 16 bases separating them. The germline V gene has CDR1 MGHDK and CDR2 SYGVNS. The CDR3 is 15 residues long.

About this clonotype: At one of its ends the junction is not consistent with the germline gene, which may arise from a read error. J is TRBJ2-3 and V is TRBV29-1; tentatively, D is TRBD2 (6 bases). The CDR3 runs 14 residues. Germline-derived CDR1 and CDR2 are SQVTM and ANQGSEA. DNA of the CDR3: TGCAGCGCCGCGGTGGGGGGTTCGTCAGATACGCAGAATTTT. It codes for CSAAVGGSSDTQNF.

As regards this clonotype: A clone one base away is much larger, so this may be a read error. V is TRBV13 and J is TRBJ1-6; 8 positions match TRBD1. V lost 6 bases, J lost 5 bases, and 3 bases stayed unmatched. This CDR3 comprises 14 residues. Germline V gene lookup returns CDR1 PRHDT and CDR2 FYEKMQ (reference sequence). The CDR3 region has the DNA TGTGCCAGCAGGTCGGACAGGGATAATTCACCCCTCCACTTT. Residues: CASRSDRDNSPLHF.